The 26 T cell receptor beta chains below all came from one sample that was sequenced in a study of blood T cells in healthy people across ages (dated by TCRdb to 2014 to 2015). The library relied on 5' RACE. Sequencing instrument: Illumina HiSeq 2500. A second roughly 6 to 12 cycle PCR used a sample-barcoded 5' primer and a J-beta primer mix. The public reads were reprocessed in TCRdb via fastp at Q25 and MiXCR, keeping in-frame beta chains. Each entry is one CDR3 protein sequence, shown with its most common DNA and genes. Here the sample has about 1.8 million distinct CDR3 sequences; 49% occur a single time. Together, the top ten hold 2.1% of the sample. Input material: blood. These receptors all stem from a woman aged 40 to 49 in good health.

The chain recombines TRBV6-2 or TRBV6-3 with TRBJ2-3; 11 bases match TRBD2. The junction had 13 bases not matched to a gene; V was cut back by 0 bases and J by 2 bases. CDR1 is MNHEY and CDR2 is SVGEGT in the germline V gene. The CDR3 contains 20 residues. CDR3 DNA sequence: TGTGCCAGCAGTTACTCCTCTGCTAGCGGGGGGTCTCCCACCACAGATACGCAGTATTTT. Translation: CASSYSSASGGSPTTDTQYF.

CDR3 DNA: TGTGCCAGCAGTCCCTACAATATAGACACAGATACGCAGTATTTT. Translation: CASSPYNIDTDTQYF. V and J are TRBV6-2 or TRBV6-3 and TRBJ2-3; D gene ambiguous. The ends were cut back, 5 bases at V and 2 bases at J, with 14 bases in the middle. Germline V lookup: CDR1 MNHEY, CDR2 SVGEGT. This CDR3 is 15 amino acids long.

The V and J genes are TRBV7-3 and TRBJ2-1, with D unclear. Trimming cost V 2 bases and J 8 bases, with 10 bases left between them. CDR1 and CDR2 (germline): SGHTA, FQGTGA. This CDR3 has 13 residues. CDR3 coding DNA: TGTGCCAGCAGCTTAGGACCGGTCTATGAGCAGTTCTTC. Amino acid sequence: CASSLGPVYEQFF.

The chain combines TRBV3-1 with TRBJ2-1, with TRBD2 identical over 10 bases. The CDR3 loop spans 18 amino acids. The V gene's germline CDR1 is LGHDT and CDR2 YNNKEL (reference sequence). V shed 0 bases and J 8 bases; nucleotides not matched to a gene: 13. CDR3 amino acids: CASSQDLLSGGAEDEQFF. In DNA form, the CDR3 reads TGTGCCAGCAGCCAAGATCTCCTGAGCGGGGGGGCCGAGGATGAGCAGTTCTTC.

Concerning this clonotype itself: A read error may account for a junction end that differs from germline. This chain links TRBV27 with TRBJ2-3; D is possibly TRBD2 (5 bases). CDR1 MNHEY and CDR2 SMNVEV come from the germline V gene (reference sequence). This CDR3 is built from 17 residues. CDR3 sequence: CASGFDGVVRMGDTQYF. Written as DNA, the CDR3 is TGTGCCAGCGGTTTCGACGGGGTGGTTAGGATGGGCGATACGCAGTATTTT.

The chain couples TRBV20-1 to TRBJ2-7; either TRBD1 or TRBD2 may fit D (5 bases each). Germline CDR1 and CDR2: DFQATT and SNEGSKA (reference sequence). V was cut by 1 base and J by 3 bases, with 13 bases left in between. The CDR3 covers 14 residues. CDR3 nucleotides: TGCAGTGCTAGAGGATTGGGGGAAGGCTACGAGCAGTACTTC. This encodes CSARGLGEGYEQYF.

This rearrangement joins TRBV7-2 to TRBJ2-7; 10 positions match TRBD2. CDR3 length equals 15 residues. The germline gives CDR1 SGHTA, CDR2 FQGNSA. V shed 2 bases and J 7 bases; nucleotides not matched to a gene: 8. The CDR3 sequence is CASSLMASGGNEQYF. CDR3 bases: TGTGCCAGCAGCTTAATGGCTAGCGGGGGCAATGAGCAGTACTTC.

The V and J genes are TRBV11-2 and TRBJ2-7; 10 bases match TRBD1. The CDR3 consists of 15 residues. CDR1 and CDR2 (germline): SGHAT, FQNNGV. With 5 bases clipped from V and 1 base from J, the junction kept 5 bases outside the gene matches. As DNA, the CDR3 is TGTGCCAGCAGCAATGGACAGGGGGTTTCCTACGAGCAGTACTTC. Its protein is CASSNGQGVSYEQYF.

Remarks on this clonotype: Sequence at one end of the junction differs from germline and may be a read error. The chain's CDR3 is CASSIKQGEGDQLQHF. The CDR3 nucleotides are TGTGCCAGTAGTATTAAACAGGGGGAAGGTGATCAGCTCCAGCATTTT. The chain has TRBV19 and TRBJ1-5; 8 positions match TRBD1. The CDR3 is 16 residues long. Germline V CDR1 and CDR2: LNHDA, SQIVND (reference sequence).

The chain uses TRBV24-1 and TRBJ2-3; D gene ambiguous. Germline CDR1 and CDR2: KGHDR and SFDVKD. V was trimmed by 2 bases and J by 2 bases, leaving 13 bases between them. CDR3 length: 16 residues. CDR3 region: CATSDSLTDITDTQYF. CDR3 nucleotides: TGTGCCACCAGTGATTCTTTAACCGACATCACAGATACGCAGTATTTT.

The chain links TRBV4-2 to TRBJ2-3; 8 nucleotides agree with TRBD2. Trimming took 2 bases from V and 4 from J; bases not matched to a gene: 14. Germline V CDR1 and CDR2: LGHNA, YNFKEQ. This CDR3 contains 18 residues. The CDR3 sequence is CASSQRDTSGGAADTQYF. The CDR3 coding sequence is TGTGCCAGCAGCCAAAGAGATACTAGCGGTGGGGCTGCAGATACGCAGTATTTT.

This clonotype was counted between two and nine times. This sequence joins TRBV6-2 or TRBV6-3 and TRBJ2-1, with D perhaps TRBD1 or TRBD2 (5 bases each). The CDR3 spans 15 residues. The V end lost 4 bases, the J end lost 7 bases, and 17 bases lay between the germline ends. Germline loops: CDR1 MNHEY, CDR2 SVGEGT. As DNA, the CDR3 is TGTGCCAGCAGTTTAGGCCAAGGGACGTGGAATGAGCAGTTCTTC. Residues: CASSLGQGTWNEQFF.

This clonotype turned up a few times. The rearrangement uses TRBV7-9 and TRBJ2-3; D might be TRBD2 (5 bases). In germline, CDR1 is SEHNR, CDR2 FQNEAQ (reference sequence). Trimming stripped 9 bases from V and 6 bases from J, with 16 bases between. The CDR3 runs 13 residues. For the CDR3, the DNA is TGTGCCAGTGGGTGGGCCCGCGGGGATACGCAGTATTTT. Residues: CASGWARGDTQYF.

This chain links TRBV7-2 with TRBJ2-5; perhaps TRBD1 as D (6 bases). The germline V gene has CDR1 SGHTA and CDR2 FQGNSA. V was pared by 4 bases and J by 4 bases, with 16 bases between. The CDR3 contains 15 residues. In DNA, the CDR3 is TGTGCCAGCAGCTCATCGCCCAGGGGTGGAGAGACCCAGTACTTC. Protein product: CASSSSPRGGETQYF.

The rearrangement joins TRBV4-3 to TRBJ2-7; 10 bases map to TRBD2. CDR1 LGHNA and CDR2 YSLEER come from the germline V gene. The CDR3 contains 17 residues. Germline trimming cut 3 bases from V and 2 bases from J; bases unmatched to any gene: 10. CDR3 in amino acids: CASSQVLSGGDTYEQYF. As DNA, the CDR3 is TGCGCCAGCAGCCAGGTTCTCAGCGGGGGGGATACCTACGAGCAGTACTTC.

The V call is TRBV5-1, the J call TRBJ2-1; tentative D call: TRBD2 (6 bases). Germline values: CDR1 SGHRS, CDR2 YFSETQ. Trimming took off 3 bases at V and 5 bases at J, with 15 bases between the two ends. The CDR3 runs to 15 residues. The CDR3, as DNA: TGCGCCAGCAGCTGGGGGTGGAGGGCTCACAATGAGCAGTTCTTC. It translates to CASSWGWRAHNEQFF.

The V gene is TRBV20-1, the J gene TRBJ2-1; 13 bases fit TRBD2. V shed 0 bases, J shed 7 bases, and the junction held 9 bases outside the gene matches. CDR3 length equals 17 residues. From germline, CDR1 is DFQATT and CDR2 SNEGSKA (reference sequence). CDR3 in DNA: TGCAGTGCTAGAGACACTAGCGGGGGGGCCAGATGGAATGAGCAGTTCTTC. Protein product: CSARDTSGGARWNEQFF.

The V gene is TRBV4-3, the J gene TRBJ1-2; TRBD1 matches 8 bases. The CDR3 extends over 16 amino acids. The germline gives CDR1 LGHNA, CDR2 YSLEER. The V segment lost 0 bases and the J segment 5 bases; nucleotides outside the gene matches: 8. CDR3 region: CASSQDSGGVLYGYTF. CDR3 DNA sequence: TGCGCCAGCAGCCAAGACTCAGGGGGCGTTTTGTATGGCTACACCTTC.

The chain joins TRBV2 to TRBJ2-5; the D is unclear. CDR1 and CDR2 (germline): SNHLY, FYNNEI. This CDR3 region has 15 residues. V lost 1 base, J lost 2 bases, and 11 bases lay in between. CDR3 loop: CASSEVGLGQETQYF. CDR3 nucleotide sequence: TGTGCCAGCAGTGAAGTCGGCTTGGGACAAGAGACCCAGTACTTC.

The V call is TRBV18, the J call TRBJ2-7, with D perhaps given as TRBD1 or TRBD2 (5 bases each). CDR1 is KGHSH, CDR2 LQKENI, per germline. CDR3 length: 14 amino acids. Trimming removed 2 bases at V and 6 bases at J, with 14 bases between. The CDR3 loop is CASSPGGPFSEQYF. CDR3 DNA sequence: TGTGCCAGCTCACCAGGGGGACCTTTCAGCGAGCAGTACTTC.

The chain has TRBV20-1 and TRBJ2-3; TRBD2 matches 16 bases. V lost 2 bases and J lost 3; bases outside the gene matches: 2. Germline loops: CDR1 DFQATT, CDR2 SNEGSKA (reference sequence). CDR3 length equals 16 residues. The CDR3 DNA is TGCAGTGCTAGACCGGGACTAGCGGGGGGGACAGATACGCAGTATTTT. Protein: CSARPGLAGGTDTQYF.

The chain carries TRBV6-1 and TRBJ2-1; D might be TRBD2 (6 bases). V was shortened by 5 bases and J by 6 bases, with 14 bases between the two germline ends. CDR1 and CDR2 (germline): MNHNS, SASEGT. The CDR3 has 14 amino acids. This chain's CDR3 is CASSRDFFRNEQFF. CDR3 nucleotides: TGTGCCAGCAGTCGGGACTTTTTCCGCAATGAGCAGTTCTTC.

This clonotype has only a few counts. This chain links TRBV7-2 with TRBJ2-3; the D gene is possibly TRBD1 (5 bases). This CDR3 has 14 amino acids. The germline V gene has CDR1 SGHTA and CDR2 FQGNSA. V shed 2 bases and J shed 2 bases, with 8 bases lying between them. The DNA for the CDR3 is TGTGCCAGCAGCTTAAGGACATACACAGATACGCAGTATTTT. This encodes CASSLRTYTDTQYF.

The J gene is TRBJ2-4, the V gene TRBV20-1, with TRBD2 as a possible D gene (6 bases). Germline V gene lookup returns CDR1 DFQATT and CDR2 SNEGSKA (reference sequence). CDR3 length: 13 amino acids. Trimming left V 5 bases short and J 0 bases short, with 8 bases between. This chain's CDR3 is CSAGRGAKNIQYF. CDR3 bases: TGCAGTGCTGGGCGGGGAGCCAAAAACATTCAGTACTTC.

This clonotype was observed once. The chain employs TRBV5-1 and TRBJ1-2; 11 bases are shared with TRBD1. Germline assignment: CDR1 SGHRS and CDR2 YFSETQ. V was pared by 8 bases and J by 4 bases, with 10 bases of the junction left unmatched. The CDR3 runs 15 residues. CDR3 region: CASSRTGGESYGYTF. CDR3 DNA sequence: TGCGCCAGTTCTCGGACAGGGGGCGAGTCCTATGGCTACACCTTC.

The J gene is TRBJ2-1, the V gene TRBV20-1; D possibly corresponds to TRBD2 (5 bases). Germline CDR1 and CDR2: DFQATT and SNEGSKA (reference sequence). The CDR3 extends over 15 amino acids. Trimming took 1 base from V and 3 from J, leaving 13 bases between them. The CDR3 spells CSARVTGKDYNEQFF. For the CDR3, the DNA is TGCAGTGCTAGAGTTACGGGAAAGGACTACAATGAGCAGTTCTTC.